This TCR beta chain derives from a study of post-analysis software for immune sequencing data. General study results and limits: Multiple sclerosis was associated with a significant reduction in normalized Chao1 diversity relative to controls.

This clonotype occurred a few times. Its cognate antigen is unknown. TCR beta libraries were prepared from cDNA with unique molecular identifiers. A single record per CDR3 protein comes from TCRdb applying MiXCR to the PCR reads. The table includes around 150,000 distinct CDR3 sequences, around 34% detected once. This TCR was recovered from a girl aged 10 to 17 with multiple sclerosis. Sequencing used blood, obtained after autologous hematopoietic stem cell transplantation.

The CDR3 DNA reads as TGTGCCAGCAGTAAACGGGACAGTCGGTATGGCTACACCTTC. Translation: CASSKRDSRYGYTF. The chain employs TRBV2 and TRBJ1-2, with TRBD1 identical over 7 bases. The trim removed 5 bases at V and 5 bases at J, leaving 8 bases unmatched. CDR1 is SNHLY and CDR2 is FYNNEI in the germline V gene. The CDR3 has 14 residues.